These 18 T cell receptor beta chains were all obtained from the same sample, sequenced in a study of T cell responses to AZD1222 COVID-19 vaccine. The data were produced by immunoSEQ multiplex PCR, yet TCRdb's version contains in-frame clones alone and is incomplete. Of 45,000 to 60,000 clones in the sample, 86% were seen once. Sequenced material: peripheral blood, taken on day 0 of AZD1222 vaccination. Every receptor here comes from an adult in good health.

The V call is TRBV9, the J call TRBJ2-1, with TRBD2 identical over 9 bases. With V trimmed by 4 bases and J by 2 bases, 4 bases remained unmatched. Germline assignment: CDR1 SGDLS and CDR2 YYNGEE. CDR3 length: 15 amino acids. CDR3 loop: CASSPSGTTYNEQFF. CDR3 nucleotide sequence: TGTGCCAGCAGCCCTAGCGGGACAACCTACAATGAGCAGTTCTTC.

CDR3 loop: CASSDSTTYGYTF. For the CDR3, the DNA is TGTGCCAGCAGCGATTCAACGACCTATGGCTACACCTTC. The V gene is TRBV9, the J gene TRBJ1-2; D ambiguous. The CDR3 extends over 13 amino acids. Germline loops: CDR1 SGDLS, CDR2 YYNGEE. The ends were cut back, 3 bases at V and 4 bases at J, with 10 bases in the middle.

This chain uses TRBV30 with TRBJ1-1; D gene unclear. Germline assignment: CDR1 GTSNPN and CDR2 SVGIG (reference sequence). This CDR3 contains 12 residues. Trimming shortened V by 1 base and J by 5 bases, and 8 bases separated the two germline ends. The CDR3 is CAWSEEGTEAFF. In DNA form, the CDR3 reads TGTGCCTGGAGTGAAGAAGGTACTGAAGCTTTCTTT.

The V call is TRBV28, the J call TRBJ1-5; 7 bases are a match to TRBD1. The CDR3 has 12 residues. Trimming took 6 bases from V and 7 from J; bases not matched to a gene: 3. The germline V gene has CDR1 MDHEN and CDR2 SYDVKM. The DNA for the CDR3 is TGTGCCAGCAGGACAGGGTCCCAGCCCCAGCATTTT. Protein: CASRTGSQPQHF. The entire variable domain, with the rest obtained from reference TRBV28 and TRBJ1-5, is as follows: DVKVTQSSRYLVKRTGEKVFLECVQDMDHENMFWYRQDPGLGLRLIYFSYDVKMKEKGDIPEGYSVSREKKERFSLILESASTNQTSMYLCASRTGSQPQHFGDGTRLSIL.

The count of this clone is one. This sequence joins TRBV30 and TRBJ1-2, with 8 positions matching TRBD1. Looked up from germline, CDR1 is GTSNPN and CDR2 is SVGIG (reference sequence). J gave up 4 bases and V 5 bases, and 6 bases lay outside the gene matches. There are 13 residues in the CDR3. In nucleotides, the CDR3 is TGTGCCTGGGGACGGGACAGGCCCTATGGCTACACCTTC. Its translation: CAWGRDRPYGYTF.

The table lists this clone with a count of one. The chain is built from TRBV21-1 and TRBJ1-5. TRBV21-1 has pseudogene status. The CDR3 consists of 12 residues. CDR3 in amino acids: CASSKDNQPQHF. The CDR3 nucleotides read TGTGCCAGCAGCAAAGATAACCAGCCCCAGCATTTT.

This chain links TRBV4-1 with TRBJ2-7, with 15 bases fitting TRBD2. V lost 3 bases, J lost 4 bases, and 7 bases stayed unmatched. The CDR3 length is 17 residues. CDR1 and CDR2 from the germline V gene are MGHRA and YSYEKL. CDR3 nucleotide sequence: TGCGCCAGCAGCCAGCCGGGACTAGCGGGAGGAGGGTACGAGCAGTACTTC. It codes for CASSQPGLAGGGYEQYF.

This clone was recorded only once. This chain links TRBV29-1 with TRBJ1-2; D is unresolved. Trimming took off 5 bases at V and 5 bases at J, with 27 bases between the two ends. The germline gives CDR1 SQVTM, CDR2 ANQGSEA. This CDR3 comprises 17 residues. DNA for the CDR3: TGCAGCGTTAACCGCCCCCCCCAACATGTGAGATGGTATGGCTACACCTTC. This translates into CSVNRPPQHVRWYGYTF.

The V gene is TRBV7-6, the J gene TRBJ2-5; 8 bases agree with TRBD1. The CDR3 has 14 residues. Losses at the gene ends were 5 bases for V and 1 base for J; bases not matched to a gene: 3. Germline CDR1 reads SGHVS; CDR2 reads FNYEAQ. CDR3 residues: CASSVGTGQETQYF. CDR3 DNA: TGTGCCAGCAGCGTAGGGACAGGCCAAGAGACCCAGTACTTC.

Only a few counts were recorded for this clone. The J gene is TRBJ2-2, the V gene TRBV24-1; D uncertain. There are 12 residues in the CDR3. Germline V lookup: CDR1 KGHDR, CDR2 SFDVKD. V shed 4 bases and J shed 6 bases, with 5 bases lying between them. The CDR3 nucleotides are TGTGCCACCAGTGACGGGTCCGGGGAGCTGTTTTTT. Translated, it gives CATSDGSGELFF.

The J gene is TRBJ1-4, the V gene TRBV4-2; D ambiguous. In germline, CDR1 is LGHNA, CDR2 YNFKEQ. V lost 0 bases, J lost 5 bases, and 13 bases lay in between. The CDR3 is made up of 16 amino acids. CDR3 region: CASSQDVGGWNEKLFF. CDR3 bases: TGTGCCAGCAGCCAAGATGTTGGAGGGTGGAATGAAAAACTGTTTTTT.

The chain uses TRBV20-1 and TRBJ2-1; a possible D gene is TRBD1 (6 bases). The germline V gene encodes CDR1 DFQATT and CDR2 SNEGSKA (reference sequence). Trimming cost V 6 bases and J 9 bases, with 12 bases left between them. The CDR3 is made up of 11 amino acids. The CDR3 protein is CSANRVREQFF. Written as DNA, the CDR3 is TGCAGTGCCAACAGGGTTCGTGAGCAGTTCTTC.

Here the CDR3 reads CASSSTGVTSGNTIYF. CDR3 bases: TGTGCCAGCAGTAGCACAGGGGTCACCTCTGGAAACACCATATATTTT. The chain joins TRBV28 to TRBJ1-3; TRBD1 matches 7 bases. CDR3 length equals 16 residues. J was trimmed by 0 bases and V by 5 bases; bases with no gene match: 7. Germline CDR1 and CDR2: MDHEN and SYDVKM. The variable domain in full, with the rest retrieved from reference TRBV28 and TRBJ1-3, is DVKVTQSSRYLVKRTGEKVFLECVQDMDHENMFWYRQDPGLGLRLIYFSYDVKMKEKGDIPEGYSVSREKKERFSLILESASTNQTSMYLCASSSTGVTSGNTIYFGEGSWLTVV.

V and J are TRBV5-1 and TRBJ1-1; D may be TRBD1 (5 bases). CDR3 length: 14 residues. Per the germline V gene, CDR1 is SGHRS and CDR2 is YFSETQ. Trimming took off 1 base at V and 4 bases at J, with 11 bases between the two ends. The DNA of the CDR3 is TGCGCCAGCAGCTTGTCGACAGCTTCCACTGAAGCTTTCTTT. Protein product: CASSLSTASTEAFF.

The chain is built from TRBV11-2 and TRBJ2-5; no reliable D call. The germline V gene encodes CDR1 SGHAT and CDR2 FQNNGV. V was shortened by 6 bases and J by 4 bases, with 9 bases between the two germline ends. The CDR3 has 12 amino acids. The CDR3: CASREQRETQYF. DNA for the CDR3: TGTGCCAGCAGGGAACAGAGAGAGACCCAGTACTTC.

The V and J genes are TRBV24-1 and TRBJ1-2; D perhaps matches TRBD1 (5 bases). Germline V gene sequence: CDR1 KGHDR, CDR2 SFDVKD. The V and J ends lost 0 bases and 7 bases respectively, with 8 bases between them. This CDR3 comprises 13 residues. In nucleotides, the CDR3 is TGTGCCACCAGTGATTTGTGGGGCTCTGGCTACACCTTC. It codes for CATSDLWGSGYTF.

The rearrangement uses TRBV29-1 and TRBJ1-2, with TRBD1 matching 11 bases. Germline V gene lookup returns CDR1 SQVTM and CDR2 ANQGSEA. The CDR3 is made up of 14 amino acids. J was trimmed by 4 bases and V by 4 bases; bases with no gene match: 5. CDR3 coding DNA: TGCAGCGTTGGAGGGACAGGGGGTTCCTATGGCTACACCTTC. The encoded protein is CSVGGTGGSYGYTF.

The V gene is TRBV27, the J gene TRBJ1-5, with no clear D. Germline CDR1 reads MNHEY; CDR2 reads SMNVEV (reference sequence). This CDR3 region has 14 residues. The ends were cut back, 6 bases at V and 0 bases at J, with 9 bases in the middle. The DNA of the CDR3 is TGTGCCAGCAGACTCTCGGGTAGCAATCAGCCCCAGCATTTT. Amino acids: CASRLSGSNQPQHF.